This entry lists 24 T cell receptor beta chains sequenced from one sample in a study of technical replicates of blood from several donors. The table came from immunoSEQ multiplex PCR; TCRdb's copy has only in-frame clones and leaves some out. The sample lists around 62,000 clones; roughly 98% were seen once. Sample: T cells isolated from PBMCs. The receptors were sampled from a human donor in good health.

This clone was observed a single time. The chain is built from TRBV5-1 and TRBJ2-5, with TRBD2 matching over 9 bases. V was pared by 0 bases and J by 9 bases, with 12 bases of the junction left unmatched. Germline CDR1 is SGHRS and CDR2 is YFSETQ. The CDR3 spans 16 residues. The chain's CDR3 is CASSLARGGSSSAQYF. The CDR3, as DNA: TGCGCCAGCAGCTTGGCGCGGGGGGGATCCTCTTCGGCCCAGTACTTC.

The DNA of the CDR3 is TGCGCCAGCAGCCAAGAGGGACTAGCGGGGTACTCCCAGTACTTC. This gives the protein CASSQEGLAGYSQYF. V is TRBV4-1 and J is TRBJ2-5; TRBD2 matches at 13 bases. The CDR3 is made up of 15 amino acids. With V trimmed by 0 bases and J by 9 bases, 4 bases remained unmatched. Germline V gene lookup returns CDR1 MGHRA and CDR2 YSYEKL.

The gene calls are TRBV5-1 and TRBJ2-3; 7 nucleotides line up with TRBD1. CDR3 size: 15 residues. V lost 2 bases to trimming and J lost 2 bases; unmatched junction nucleotides: 5. Germline values: CDR1 SGHRS, CDR2 YFSETQ. The CDR3 DNA sequence: TGCGCCAGCAGCTTTACAGGGGCGAACACAGATACGCAGTATTTT. This translates into CASSFTGANTDTQYF.

The rearrangement links TRBV14 to TRBJ1-1; 7 positions match TRBD1. V lost 4 bases to trimming and J lost 1 base; unmatched junction nucleotides: 6. Germline V gene sequence: CDR1 SGHDN, CDR2 FVKESK. The CDR3 has 15 residues. This chain's CDR3 is CASSPLAGGNTEAFF. CDR3 nucleotides: TGTGCCAGCAGCCCCCTGGCAGGGGGGAACACTGAAGCTTTCTTT.

This clone is a singleton in its sample. The rearrangement joins TRBV6-6 to TRBJ2-7, with TRBD1 matching over 7 bases. This CDR3 is 16 amino acids long. Trimming at V came to 2 bases and at J to 0 bases, leaving 7 bases not matched to a gene. The germline V gene encodes CDR1 MNHNY and CDR2 SVGAGI (reference sequence). This CDR3 is CASSYTQGDSSYEQYF. DNA for the CDR3: TGTGCCAGCAGTTACACTCAGGGGGATAGCTCCTACGAGCAGTACTTC.

J is TRBJ1-1 and V is TRBV15; TRBD1 is a possible D gene (6 bases). This CDR3 is 14 amino acids long. Trimming took 1 base from V and 4 from J, leaving 10 bases between them. Per germline, CDR1 LNHNV and CDR2 YYDKDF (reference sequence). CDR3 sequence (DNA): TGTGCCACCAGCAGAGCAAGGGGGACCACTGAAGCTTTCTTT. This sequence encodes CATSRARGTTEAFF.

This chain connects TRBV18 to TRBJ1-4; unclear D gene. V lost 5 bases and J lost 4, with 8 bases in between. CDR1 KGHSH and CDR2 LQKENI come from the germline V gene. The CDR3 sequence is 13 residues long. CDR3 sequence: CASSIRNNEKLFF. DNA of the CDR3: TGTGCCAGCTCAATCAGGAATAATGAAAAACTGTTTTTT.

V usage is TRBV11-2 and J usage is TRBJ2-1, with 11 bases matching TRBD2. There are 15 residues in the CDR3. CDR1 and CDR2 (germline): SGHAT, FQNNGV. J gave up 5 bases and V 3 bases, and 3 bases lay outside the gene matches. The DNA for the CDR3 is TGTGCCAGCAGCTTTGCACTAGCGGGGGACAATGAGCAGTTCTTC. Translation gives CASSFALAGDNEQFF.

This clone showed up just a few times. The rearrangement links TRBV6-5 to TRBJ1-2; D gene unclear. Between the trimmed V and J ends, which lost 5 bases and 3 bases, there was a span of 7 bases. This CDR3 is built from 12 residues. CDR1 is MNHEY, CDR2 SVGAGI, per germline. The CDR3 reads CASSLGDYGYTF. The CDR3 DNA follows: TGTGCCAGCAGTCTAGGCGACTATGGCTACACCTTC.

The chain joins TRBV10-2 to TRBJ2-7; 9 positions agree with TRBD1. Germline CDR1 reads WSHSY; CDR2 reads SAAADI. V gave up 6 bases and J gave up 1 base; unmatched junction bases: 10. The CDR3 runs 16 residues. This CDR3 reads CASRTWTGDRSYEQYF. The CDR3 coding sequence is TGCGCCAGCAGGACATGGACAGGGGATAGGTCCTACGAGCAGTACTTC.

This chain connects TRBV7-2 to TRBJ2-3; D is possibly TRBD1 (6 bases). Trimming removed 5 bases at V and 2 bases at J, with 17 bases between. Germline V gene data show CDR1 as SGHTA and CDR2 as FQGNSA. This CDR3 region has 16 residues. The CDR3 nucleotides are TGTGCCAGCAGCGGCCTTTCCGTGGGGGCCACAGATACGCAGTATTTT. Encoded protein: CASSGLSVGATDTQYF.

The chain combines TRBV27 with TRBJ2-7; TRBD1 is a possible D gene (7 bases). The ends were cut back, 6 bases at V and 4 bases at J, with 19 bases in the middle. This CDR3 is 15 amino acids long. Per the germline V gene, CDR1 is MNHEY and CDR2 is SMNVEV (reference sequence). Written as DNA, the CDR3 is TGTGCCAGCAGCCGAACGGGGGCAGGGGGATACGAGCAGTACTTC. Translation: CASSRTGAGGYEQYF.

The chain has TRBV19 and TRBJ2-2, with D possibly matching TRBD1 (6 bases). The CDR3 is made up of 17 amino acids. V gave up 7 bases and J gave up 6 bases, with 24 bases separating them. Germline values: CDR1 LNHDA, CDR2 SQIVND (reference sequence). The CDR3 coding sequence is TGTGCCAGTACTATTACATACAGGGAAGGCTTCGCCGGGGAGCTGTTTTTT. This gives the protein CASTITYREGFAGELFF.

In the case of this clone: Sequence at one end of the junction differs from germline and may be a read error. The V gene is TRBV19, the J gene TRBJ2-5; a weak D match, TRBD1 (6 bases). This CDR3 region has 11 residues. The germline V gene has CDR1 LNHDA and CDR2 SQIVND (reference sequence). In DNA form, the CDR3 reads TGTGCGAGTATCCAGGGGGAGACCCAGTACTTC. It specifies CASIQGETQYF.

The rearrangement joins TRBV5-1 to TRBJ1-1, with 8 positions matching TRBD1. The junction had 0 bases not matched to a gene; V was cut back by 2 bases and J by 6 bases. CDR3 length equals 12 residues. Per the germline V gene, CDR1 is SGHRS and CDR2 is YFSETQ. In nucleotides, the CDR3 is TGCGCCAGCAGCTTACAGGGGGCTGAAGCTTTCTTT. Its translation: CASSLQGAEAFF.

This chain uses TRBV6-5 with TRBJ2-2; 8 bases fit TRBD2. Germline CDR1 and CDR2: MNHEY and SVGAGI. The CDR3 contains 15 residues. V gave up 5 bases and J gave up 5 bases; unmatched junction bases: 7. CDR3: CASSTTSGETGELFF. CDR3 bases: TGTGCCAGCAGTACCACTAGCGGAGAAACCGGGGAGCTGTTTTTT.

This chain connects TRBV6-5 to TRBJ2-7; 7 nucleotides agree with TRBD2. The junction had 7 bases not matched to a gene; V was cut back by 6 bases and J by 5 bases. Looked up from germline, CDR1 is MNHEY and CDR2 is SVGAGI. CDR3 length equals 13 residues. The CDR3 coding sequence is TGTGCCAGCAGGCCTGGACTAGTCCACGAGCAGTACTTC. It yields the protein CASRPGLVHEQYF.

This chain links TRBV5-1 with TRBJ2-1; 9 positions match TRBD2. The CDR3 has 18 amino acids. From germline, CDR1 is SGHRS and CDR2 YFSETQ. Trimming took 2 bases from V and 1 from J; bases not matched to a gene: 10. The CDR3 loop reads CASSFLVGSGGSYNEQFF. CDR3 sequence (DNA): TGCGCCAGCAGCTTCTTGGTGGGTAGCGGGGGATCCTACAATGAGCAGTTCTTC.

The chain uses TRBV2 and TRBJ1-2; a possible D gene is TRBD1 (6 bases). Germline-derived CDR1 and CDR2 are SNHLY and FYNNEI. This CDR3 spans 14 amino acids. With 6 bases removed from V and 0 bases from J, the gap between germline ends came to 11 bases. CDR3 DNA: TGTGCCAGCAGGACAGGAAGCTCTAACTATGGCTACACCTTC. Translating it yields CASRTGSSNYGYTF.

The chain joins TRBV5-6 to TRBJ1-2; D is ambiguous. This CDR3 has 17 amino acids. The V gene's germline CDR1 is SGHDT and CDR2 YYEEEE. The ends were cut back, 4 bases at V and 0 bases at J, with 19 bases in the middle. CDR3 amino acids: CASSGGSGPKANYGYTF. As DNA, the CDR3 is TGTGCCAGCAGCGGTGGCTCAGGTCCTAAAGCTAACTATGGCTACACCTTC.

The CDR3 reads CASSYLSSSDTQYF. CDR3 DNA sequence: TGTGCCAGCAGTTACCTCTCGAGCTCAGATACGCAGTATTTT. V is TRBV6-6 and J is TRBJ2-3; no firm D call. This CDR3 contains 14 residues. V lost 2 bases, J lost 4 bases, and 10 bases lay in between. Germline loops: CDR1 MNHNY, CDR2 SVGAGI (reference sequence).

This clone appeared once. This chain joins TRBV15 and TRBJ1-1, with D hard to call. This CDR3 has 14 amino acids. V shed 1 base and J shed 1 base, with 7 bases lying between them. In germline, CDR1 is LNHNV, CDR2 YYDKDF (reference sequence). The CDR3 sequence: CATSRGRENTEAFF. CDR3 coding DNA: TGTGCCACCAGCAGAGGTCGAGAGAACACTGAAGCTTTCTTT.

The rearrangement uses TRBV7-8 and TRBJ2-7, with D possibly matching TRBD2 (5 bases). CDR3 size: 16 residues. Trimming shortened V by 3 bases and J by 2 bases, and 17 bases separated the two germline ends. Germline lookup yields CDR1 SGHVS and CDR2 FQNEAQ. Here the CDR3 DNA reads TGTGCCAGCAGCTTCCCCTCCGGGAAGACTACCTACGAGCAGTACTTC. Protein product: CASSFPSGKTTYEQYF.

The V call is TRBV6-4, the J call TRBJ1-5; TRBD1 might be the D (5 bases). V was shortened by 8 bases and J by 5 bases, with 16 bases between the two germline ends. The CDR3 length is 14 residues. Germline CDR1 and CDR2: MRHNA and SNTAGT. The CDR3 reads CASSGPDTDQPQHF. In DNA, the CDR3 is TGTGCCAGCTCAGGGCCAGACACGGATCAGCCCCAGCATTTT.